What follows are 22 T cell receptor beta chains derived from one specimen sequenced in a study of quantifying T cell responses using KT2 cells (dated by TCRdb to 2017 to 2019). About the investigation overall: RNA was DNase-treated and reverse transcribed with TCR alpha and beta constant-region primers, mostly using SuperScript III.

The receptor library was made with UMI-ligation and nested PCR. Sequencing took place on an Illumina MiSeq. Using T4 RNA ligase 1, a single-stranded oligonucleotide bearing the Illumina SP2 sequence plus a UMI was ligated onto the 3' end of the cDNA. PCR1 was run for approximately 4 cycles (98 degrees C for 15 s, 69 degrees C for 30 s, 72 degrees C for 40 s), and an equimolar mix of RC1.1 and RC1.2, covering TRBC1 and TRBC2, was used as the beta primer. TCRdb ran its own pipeline on the public reads, namely fastp trimming at Q25 and MiXCR clone calling, and kept in-frame beta chains. Each entry merges the rows of one CDR3 protein and shows their most common DNA and genes. This sample holds approximately 50,000 distinct CDR3 sequences; around 10% were observed only once. 8.5% to 12% of the sample lies in the top ten. The sequencing input was PBMCs spiked with cells of the T cell clone KT2. These receptors all stem from a human donor.

This chain uses TRBV29-1 with TRBJ2-7; 7 bases match TRBD2. The germline V gene has CDR1 SQVTM and CDR2 ANQGSEA. The CDR3 extends over 13 amino acids. The ends lost 6 bases at V and 5 bases at J; junction bases unmatched: 10. The CDR3: CSVAASGRNEQYF. The DNA for the CDR3 is TGCAGCGTCGCGGCTAGCGGTAGAAACGAGCAGTACTTC.

The sample holds one count of this clonotype. The rearrangement links TRBV6-2 or TRBV6-3 to TRBJ2-3; TRBD2 agrees at 8 bases. CDR3 length: 13 residues. J was trimmed by 5 bases and V by 5 bases; bases with no gene match: 3. The germline V gene has CDR1 MNHEY and CDR2 SVGEGT. The CDR3 here is CASSPGRGDTQYF. CDR3 sequence (DNA): TGTGCCAGCAGTCCCGGGAGGGGAGATACGCAGTATTTT.

A word on this clonotype: Since a much larger clone is just one base distant, this may be a read error. The chain combines TRBV11-2 with TRBJ1-6, with a possible D match to TRBD1 (5 bases). The CDR3 is 19 amino acids. Germline assignment: CDR1 SGHAT and CDR2 FQNNGV. V was pared by 1 base and J by 8 bases, with 24 bases between. This CDR3 reads CASSLGAGRMVTRDSPLHF. CDR3 DNA: TGTGCCAGCAGCTTAGGGGCCGGCCGAATGGTGACCAGGGATTCACCCCTCCACTTT.

Ten or more counts support this clonotype. The rearrangement links TRBV2 to TRBJ2-1; 7 bases fit TRBD2. Germline V CDR1 and CDR2: SNHLY, FYNNEI. The V gene end was trimmed by 3 bases and the J gene end by 4 bases; junction bases not matched to a gene: 6. The CDR3 contains 15 residues. CDR3 bases: TGTGCCAGCAGTGAGGAGCGGGGAATGTACAATGAGCAGTTCTTC. Its translation: CASSEERGMYNEQFF.

This clonotype was observed a handful of times. The V call is TRBV4-3, the J call TRBJ2-2; 9 bases map to TRBD2. Looked up from germline, CDR1 is LGHNA and CDR2 is YSLEER. The CDR3 is made up of 17 amino acids. Germline trimming cut 0 bases from V and 7 bases from J; bases unmatched to any gene: 9. The CDR3 region is CASSQERWLAGSGELFF. The CDR3 DNA follows: TGCGCCAGCAGCCAAGAAAGGTGGCTAGCGGGAAGCGGGGAGCTGTTTTTT.

This clonotype came up a few times. The V and J genes are TRBV5-1 and TRBJ2-5; TRBD2 is a possible D gene (6 bases). With 2 bases removed from V and 2 bases from J, the gap between germline ends came to 7 bases. The CDR3 runs 13 residues. Germline CDR1 SGHRS, CDR2 YFSETQ. This CDR3 reads CASSLGTQETQYF. Written as DNA, the CDR3 is TGCGCCAGCAGCTTAGGGACTCAAGAGACCCAGTACTTC.

This clonotype has only a few counts. This chain uses TRBV14 with TRBJ2-7, with 12 bases fitting TRBD2. This CDR3 spans 15 amino acids. V gave up 4 bases and J gave up 3 bases; unmatched junction bases: 4. Germline V CDR1 and CDR2: SGHDN, FVKESK. CDR3 bases: TGTGCCAGCAGCCCGGGACTAGCGGGCTTCTACGAGCAGTACTTC. It codes for CASSPGLAGFYEQYF.

This clonotype was observed a few times. The chain has TRBV3-1 and TRBJ2-7, with D possibly matching TRBD2 (6 bases). The CDR3 loop spans 15 amino acids. From germline, CDR1 is LGHDT and CDR2 YNNKEL (reference sequence). V lost 4 bases and J lost 0, with 13 bases in between. The CDR3 DNA sequence: TGTGCCAGCAGCCTCAGACTAGGCAGCTCCTACGAGCAGTACTTC. Translating it yields CASSLRLGSSYEQYF.

This clonotype showed up many times. The V gene is TRBV29-1, the J gene TRBJ2-7; 7 bases agree with TRBD1. The J segment lost 3 bases and the V segment lost 7 bases, leaving 6 bases of the junction unmatched. Germline V gene lookup returns CDR1 SQVTM and CDR2 ANQGSEA. This CDR3 is built from 12 residues. In nucleotides, the CDR3 is TGCAGCGCCCAGGGACAGCTCTACGAGCAGTACTTC. Residues: CSAQGQLYEQYF.

This chain connects TRBV12-3 or TRBV12-4 to TRBJ2-1; D unclear. Trimming left V 7 bases short and J 9 bases short, with 16 bases between. The CDR3 is made up of 13 amino acids. CDR3 protein: CASKVTRLGEQFF. CDR3 DNA sequence: TGTGCCAGCAAGGTGACGAGGCTGGGTGAGCAGTTCTTC.

This clonotype has a count of ten or more. The chain carries TRBV5-1 and TRBJ2-2; possible D gene TRBD1, 6 bases. The length of the CDR3 is 14 residues. V lost 5 bases and J lost 7, with 15 bases in between. Germline V gene sequence: CDR1 SGHRS, CDR2 YFSETQ. Written as DNA, the CDR3 is TGCGCCAGCAGTGGGGGCGGATTCGGCGGGGAGCTGTTTTTT. Translating gives CASSGGGFGGELFF.

This clonotype occurred a few times. The V and J genes are TRBV12-3 or TRBV12-4 and TRBJ2-5, with TRBD2 matching over 10 bases. CDR3 size: 15 residues. The V gene end was trimmed by 7 bases and the J gene end by 5 bases; junction bases not matched to a gene: 10. CDR3 region: CASTLSGGGSETQYF. The CDR3 nucleotides are TGTGCCAGCACCTTAAGCGGGGGGGGATCGGAGACCCAGTACTTC.

J is TRBJ1-1 and V is TRBV6-5, with D possibly TRBD1 on 6 matching bases. This CDR3 has 14 residues. CDR1 and CDR2 (germline): MNHEY, SVGAGI. V was trimmed by 2 bases and J by 0 bases, leaving 7 bases between them. CDR3 protein: CASSYGTMNTEAFF. The CDR3 DNA sequence: TGTGCCAGCAGTTACGGGACAATGAACACTGAAGCTTTCTTT.

This clonotype has just a few counts. V is TRBV7-2 and J is TRBJ1-2; a possible D gene is TRBD1 (5 bases). Germline loops: CDR1 SGHTA, CDR2 FQGNSA. The CDR3 runs 15 residues. Trimming took off 5 bases at V and 5 bases at J, with 18 bases between the two ends. The CDR3 here is CASSLQAGLEYGYTF. CDR3 sequence (DNA): TGTGCCAGCAGCCTCCAGGCAGGGCTCGAGTATGGCTACACCTTC.

A few counts support this clonotype. The chain carries TRBV29-1 and TRBJ2-1; TRBD2 agrees at 9 bases. Germline CDR1 and CDR2: SQVTM and ANQGSEA. The J segment lost 9 bases and the V segment lost 7 bases, leaving 7 bases of the junction unmatched. The CDR3 length is 12 residues. CDR3 sequence: CSADRTSVEQFF. The CDR3 DNA sequence: TGCAGCGCTGACAGGACTAGCGTTGAGCAGTTCTTC.

In its sample, this clonotype was seen many times. The chain combines TRBV11-2 with TRBJ2-3; D may be TRBD2 (5 bases). The germline V gene has CDR1 SGHAT and CDR2 FQNNGV. The CDR3 runs 15 residues. Between the trimmed V and J ends, which lost 1 base and 0 bases, there was a span of 8 bases. In DNA form, the CDR3 reads TGTGCCAGCAGCTTAGCCCGGACTAGCACAGATACGCAGTATTTT. Translation: CASSLARTSTDTQYF.

The chain recombines TRBV19 with TRBJ1-3; D is undetermined. The V end lost 5 bases, the J end lost 2 bases, and 13 bases lay between the germline ends. Germline loops: CDR1 LNHDA, CDR2 SQIVND (reference sequence). The CDR3 is 15 residues long. In DNA, the CDR3 is TGTGCCAGTAGTCCAAAAAGGAGGGCTGGAAACACCATATATTTT. Amino acid sequence: CASSPKRRAGNTIYF. The whole variable domain, filled in from reference TRBV19 and TRBJ1-3, reads DGGITQSPKYLFRKEGQNVTLSCEQNLNHDAMYWYRQDPGQGLRLIYYSQIVNDFQKGDIAEGYSVSREKKESFPLTVTSAQKNPTAFYLCASSPKRRAGNTIYFGEGSWLTVV.

This clonotype was seen a few times. For the CDR3, the DNA is TGTGCCAGCAGTCTTTGGTATGGCTACACCTTC. It specifies CASSLWYGYTF. This chain uses TRBV6-1 with TRBJ1-2; D ambiguous. The germline V gene has CDR1 MNHNS and CDR2 SASEGT. Trimming shortened V by 5 bases and J by 5 bases, and 6 bases separated the two germline ends. This CDR3 comprises 11 residues.

This clonotype was observed at least ten times. The V gene is TRBV29-1, the J gene TRBJ1-1; D is unresolved. Trimming stripped 0 bases from V and 0 bases from J, with 5 bases between. Germline CDR1 reads SQVTM; CDR2 reads ANQGSEA. The CDR3 spans 13 residues. The CDR3 loop is CSVEDSVNTEAFF. The CDR3 DNA is TGCAGCGTTGAAGACAGCGTGAACACTGAAGCTTTCTTT.

This clonotype was detected many times. This chain connects TRBV12-5 to TRBJ2-3; TRBD2 is a possible D gene (6 bases). V lost 5 bases to trimming and J lost 3 bases, with 15 bases between them. Germline V gene data show CDR1 as LGHNT and CDR2 as FRNRAP. CDR3 length: 15 residues. The DNA of the CDR3 is TGTGCTAGTGGTCCGCGGGACTTACTAACAGATACGCAGTATTTT. It specifies CASGPRDLLTDTQYF.

This clonotype was counted ten times or more. At one end, the junction sequence differs from germline, possibly due to a read error. J is TRBJ2-1 and V is TRBV19; D unresolved. CDR3 length equals 13 residues. CDR1 is LNHDA and CDR2 is SQIVND in the germline V gene (reference sequence). The CDR3, as DNA: TGTGCCAGTAGTATAGCCTCCAACAATGAGCAGTTCTTC. This codes for CASSIASNNEQFF.

There are a few counts of this clonotype. The chain uses TRBV6-1 and TRBJ2-7; D possibly corresponds to TRBD1 (6 bases). CDR1 is MNHNS, CDR2 SASEGT, per germline. CDR3 length equals 15 residues. V gave up 0 bases and J gave up 2 bases, with 11 bases separating them. The CDR3, as DNA: TGTGCCAGCAGTGAAGCGCAGGGGATGACCTACGAGCAGTACTTC. It yields the protein CASSEAQGMTYEQYF.